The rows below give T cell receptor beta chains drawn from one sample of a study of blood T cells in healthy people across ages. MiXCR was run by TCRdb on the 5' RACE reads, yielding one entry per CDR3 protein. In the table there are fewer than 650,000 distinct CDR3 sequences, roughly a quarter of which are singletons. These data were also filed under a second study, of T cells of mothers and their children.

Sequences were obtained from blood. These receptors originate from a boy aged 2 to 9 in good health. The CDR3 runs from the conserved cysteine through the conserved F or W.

cdr3_aa: CSVGVSSPTLYGYTF
j_call: TRBJ1-2
v_call: TRBV29-1
cdr3_length: 15

cdr3_aa: CASSITQGNYGYTF
j_call: TRBJ1-2
v_call: TRBV4-1
cdr3_length: 14

cdr3_aa: CSVEGADRTVPDTQYF
j_call: TRBJ2-3
v_call: TRBV29-1
cdr3_length: 16

cdr3_aa: CASTGTGVDQPQHF
j_call: TRBJ1-5
v_call: TRBV10-1
cdr3_length: 14

cdr3_aa: CASSSGRGDEQYF
j_call: TRBJ2-7
v_call: TRBV7-2
cdr3_length: 13

cdr3_aa: CASSQLPNYEQYF
j_call: TRBJ2-7
v_call: TRBV7-2
cdr3_length: 13

cdr3_aa: CASSLGGSLSGNTIYF
j_call: TRBJ1-3
v_call: TRBV7-2
cdr3_length: 16

cdr3_aa: CAWSKTGIEQFF
j_call: NA
v_call: TRBV30
cdr3_length: 12

cdr3_aa: CSAPGGRGLGNSPLHF
j_call: TRBJ1-6
v_call: TRBV20-1
cdr3_length: 16

cdr3_aa: CASSQELAQYF
j_call: TRBJ2-5
v_call: TRBV14
cdr3_length: 11

cdr3_aa: CASSLEGTSQRVHNEQFF
j_call: TRBJ2-1
v_call: TRBV13
cdr3_length: 18

cdr3_aa: CASSLAGTVPSYEQYF
j_call: TRBJ2-7
v_call: TRBV7-9
cdr3_length: 16

cdr3_aa: CASSSPKTSGNEQFF
j_call: NA
v_call: TRBV4-1
cdr3_length: 15

cdr3_aa: CASSLVFSGLDNEQFF
j_call: TRBJ2-1
v_call: TRBV12-3/TRBV12-4
cdr3_length: 16

cdr3_aa: CASSEATSGVVETQYF
j_call: TRBJ2-5
v_call: TRBV2
cdr3_length: 16

cdr3_aa: CASRDGTSGSWETQCF
j_call: TRBJ2-1
v_call: TRBV2
cdr3_length: 16

cdr3_aa: CASRMDRGEGYTF
j_call: TRBJ1-2
v_call: TRBV7-8
cdr3_length: 13